Below are 8 T cell receptor beta chains sequenced from a single sample in a study of T cell responses to AZD1222 COVID-19 vaccine. Measured with immunoSEQ multiplex PCR; TCRdb has only the in-frame clones, and not every one. The sample contains 90,000 to 150,000 clones, 91% of which appear only once. The sample consisted of peripheral blood, taken on day 0 of AZD1222 vaccination. All receptors come from an adult in good health.

This chain uses TRBV12-3 or TRBV12-4 with TRBJ1-2; D is unresolved. CDR3 length: 11 residues. Trimming shortened V by 6 bases and J by 4 bases, and 6 bases separated the two germline ends. The CDR3 DNA reads as TGTGCCAGCAGCGCCCTCTATGGCTACACCTTC. This codes for CASSALYGYTF.

This clone was seen only once. The genes are TRBV7-2 and TRBJ1-1; D is perhaps TRBD1 (5 bases). The CDR3 is 14 residues long. The V end was cut by 2 bases, the J end by 10 bases, with 17 bases between. Germline lookup yields CDR1 SGHTA and CDR2 FQGNSA. In DNA form, the CDR3 reads TGTGCCAGCAGCTTAACGAGCAGCCAGGGTGGAGCTTTCTTT. Amino acids: CASSLTSSQGGAFF.

The V gene is TRBV5-4, the J gene TRBJ1-6; 7 bases are a match to TRBD1. Germline V gene sequence: CDR1 SGHNT, CDR2 YYREEE (reference sequence). After removal of 4 bases from V and 8 bases from J, the junction contained 6 bases not matched to a gene. CDR3 length: 14 amino acids. CDR3 sequence (DNA): TGTGCCAGCAGCGTGGGACAGCGGGATTCACCCCTCCACTTT. It encodes CASSVGQRDSPLHF.

The V and J genes are TRBV28 and TRBJ2-7; D uncertain. The CDR3 contains 16 residues. Looked up from germline, CDR1 is MDHEN and CDR2 is SYDVKM. Trimming took 5 bases from V and 0 from J, leaving 17 bases between them. The CDR3 loop is CASSPRRRLLSYEQYF. Here the CDR3 DNA reads TGTGCCAGCAGTCCGCGACGCAGGCTTCTCTCCTACGAGCAGTACTTC.

The chain has TRBV7-9 and TRBJ1-1; no clear D. CDR3 size: 14 residues. The ends were cut back, 6 bases at V and 5 bases at J, with 16 bases in the middle. Germline CDR1 reads SEHNR; CDR2 reads FQNEAQ (reference sequence). As DNA, the CDR3 is TGTGCCAGCAGTCAGATAAGTGGTGGGACTGAAGCTTTCTTT. Amino acid sequence: CASSQISGGTEAFF.

The rearrangement joins TRBV24-1 to TRBJ1-2; a possible D gene is TRBD1 (5 bases). Trimming shortened V by 5 bases and J by 2 bases, and 11 bases separated the two germline ends. The length of the CDR3 is 14 residues. In germline, CDR1 is KGHDR, CDR2 SFDVKD. The CDR3 sequence is CATSVVGLNYGYTF. The CDR3, as DNA: TGTGCCACCAGTGTCGTGGGACTGAACTATGGCTACACCTTC.

The chain joins TRBV3-1 (or the pseudogene TRBV3-2) to TRBJ2-1, with a weak D call TRBD2 (5 bases). Trimming left V 3 bases short and J 8 bases short, with 11 bases between. Germline assignment: CDR1 LGHDT and CDR2 YNNKEL (reference sequence). This CDR3 contains 13 residues. This chain's CDR3 is CASSQGAADEQFF. CDR3 bases: TGTGCCAGCAGCCAGGGAGCGGCCGATGAGCAGTTCTTC.

The rearrangement joins TRBV5-1 to TRBJ1-1; TRBD1 is a possible D gene (5 bases). This CDR3 is 15 amino acids long. Germline V gene sequence: CDR1 SGHRS, CDR2 YFSETQ. Trimming stripped 4 bases from V and 0 bases from J, with 13 bases between. The CDR3 is CASSRDGIMNTEAFF. The CDR3 nucleotides are TGCGCCAGCAGCCGGGACGGTATAATGAACACTGAAGCTTTCTTT.